This is a list of T cell receptor beta chains from one sample in a study of T-cell memory formation after mild COVID-19. TCRdb passed the 5' RACE reads through MiXCR, listing each CDR3 protein once. The data show roughly 280,000 distinct CDR3 sequences, approximately 8% seen once. Sequenced: PBMCs or a T cell subset sorted from them (not recorded which). The receptor set was obtained from a man aged 18 to 35 who had mild COVID-19 (a few samples of this study predate the infection). Cell type and time point are not known. The CDR3 runs from the conserved cysteine through the conserved F or W. Fields, in order: V gene, clone size, J gene, D gene, CDR3 protein, CDR3 DNA. The D gene is left open where the match is weak. Rows give clone size only sometimes, using once, few, many, or a class for an expanded clone.

V gene: TRBV5-1; clone size: -; J gene: TRBJ2-2; D gene: -; CDR3 protein: CASSLEQYTGELFF; CDR3 DNA: TGCGCCAGCAGCTTGGAACAGTATACCGGGGAGCTGTTTTTT
V gene: TRBV5-1; clone size: -; J gene: TRBJ1-2; D gene: -; CDR3 protein: CASSLNAGWGNYGYTF; CDR3 DNA: TGCGCCAGCAGCTTGAATGCGGGGTGGGGGAACTATGGCTACACCTTC
V gene: TRBV4-2; clone size: many; J gene: TRBJ2-7; D gene: -; CDR3 protein: CASSRLDSPSSYEQYF; CDR3 DNA: TGTGCCAGCAGCCGCCTGGACAGCCCTAGCTCCTACGAGCAGTACTTC
V gene: TRBV11-2; clone size: -; J gene: TRBJ2-3; D gene: -; CDR3 protein: CASSSTTGTDTQYF; CDR3 DNA: TGTGCCAGCAGCTCTACGACTGGCACAGATACGCAGTATTTT
V gene: TRBV6-2/TRBV6-3; clone size: -; J gene: TRBJ1-2; D gene: -; CDR3 protein: CASSSAGEGWQLYTF; CDR3 DNA: TGTGCCAGCAGTTCGGCTGGGGAAGGTTGGCAATTGTACACCTTC
V gene: TRBV7-2; clone size: -; J gene: TRBJ2-5; D gene: TRBD2; CDR3 protein: CASSSAGVGGQYF; CDR3 DNA: TGTGCCAGCAGCTCGGCGGGGGTGGGTGGCCAGTACTTC
V gene: TRBV5-1; clone size: few; J gene: TRBJ1-1; D gene: -; CDR3 protein: CASSLGGTGTEAFF; CDR3 DNA: TGCGCCAGCAGCTTGGGGGGGACCGGAACTGAAGCTTTCTTT
V gene: TRBV3-1; clone size: many; J gene: TRBJ2-1; D gene: TRBD2; CDR3 protein: CASSQELLAGGQFF; CDR3 DNA: TGTGCCAGCAGCCAAGAGTTACTGGCGGGGGGGCAATTCTTC
V gene: TRBV7-9; clone size: -; J gene: TRBJ2-7; D gene: TRBD2; CDR3 protein: CASSPRFRTSGGTLYEQYF; CDR3 DNA: TGTGCCAGCAGCCCGAGGTTCAGGACTAGCGGGGGCACGTTATACGAGCAGTACTTC
V gene: TRBV4-3; clone size: few; J gene: TRBJ2-4; D gene: TRBD1; CDR3 protein: CASSQDPGQGSIQYF; CDR3 DNA: TGCGCCAGCAGCCAAGACCCAGGACAGGGTTCAATTCAGTACTTC
V gene: TRBV6-1; clone size: few; J gene: TRBJ2-1; D gene: TRBD2; CDR3 protein: CASSEIPQRGIAF; CDR3 DNA: TGTGCCAGCAGTGAAATACCCCAGCGGGGCATAGCTTTC
V gene: TRBV7-2; clone size: few; J gene: TRBJ2-1; D gene: TRBD1; CDR3 protein: CASSPGQGPVAFF; CDR3 DNA: TGTGCCAGCAGCCCCGGACAGGGCCCCGTTGCGTTCTTC
V gene: TRBV20-1; clone size: -; J gene: TRBJ1-3; D gene: TRBD1; CDR3 protein: CSADRGNGNTIYF; CDR3 DNA: TGCAGTGCCGACAGGGGAAATGGAAACACCATATATTTT
V gene: TRBV20-1; clone size: -; J gene: TRBJ1-5; D gene: -; CDR3 protein: CSARDRMRGFNQPQHF; CDR3 DNA: TGCAGTGCTAGAGATCGAATGAGGGGGTTCAATCAGCCCCAGCATTTT
V gene: TRBV20-1; clone size: once; J gene: TRBJ2-6; D gene: -; CDR3 protein: CSARGVSSGANVLTF; CDR3 DNA: TGCAGTGCTAGGGGGGTCAGCTCTGGGGCCAACGTCCTGACTTTC
V gene: TRBV7-2; clone size: many; J gene: TRBJ2-5; D gene: TRBD1; CDR3 protein: CASSRTGQETQYF; CDR3 DNA: TGCGCCAGCAGCCGGACAGGGCAAGAGACCCAGTACTTC
V gene: TRBV19; clone size: -; J gene: TRBJ2-5; D gene: TRBD2; CDR3 protein: CASSIGSGKETQYF; CDR3 DNA: TGTGCCAGTAGTATAGGCAGCGGGAAAGAGACCCAGTACTTC
V gene: TRBV19; clone size: -; J gene: TRBJ2-2; D gene: -; CDR3 protein: CASSGSYTGELFF; CDR3 DNA: TGTGCCAGTAGCGGCAGCTACACCGGGGAGCTGTTTTTT
V gene: TRBV20-1; clone size: few; J gene: TRBJ2-3; D gene: TRBD2; CDR3 protein: CSAGAGGPTDTQYF; CDR3 DNA: TGCAGTGCTGGGGCGGGGGGCCCCACAGATACGCAGTATTTT
V gene: TRBV6-6; clone size: many; J gene: TRBJ2-2; D gene: TRBD1; CDR3 protein: CASSPRQGANTGELFF; CDR3 DNA: TGTGCCAGCAGCCCAAGACAGGGGGCGAACACCGGGGAGCTGTTTTTT
V gene: TRBV9; clone size: few; J gene: TRBJ2-3; D gene: -; CDR3 protein: CASSRRGVYTDTQYF; CDR3 DNA: TGTGCCAGCAGCCGAAGGGGGGTTTACACAGATACGCAGTATTTT
V gene: TRBV11-3; clone size: -; J gene: TRBJ2-1; D gene: -; CDR3 protein: CATPADEQFF; CDR3 DNA: TGTGCCACTCCAGCAGATGAGCAGTTCTTC
V gene: TRBV7-2; clone size: many; J gene: TRBJ2-4; D gene: -; CDR3 protein: CASSLAAGVDIQYF; CDR3 DNA: TGTGCCAGCAGCTTAGCCGCAGGGGTGGACATTCAGTACTTC
V gene: TRBV18; clone size: many; J gene: TRBJ2-6; D gene: -; CDR3 protein: CASSRDSISGANVLTF; CDR3 DNA: TGTGCCAGCTCACGAGACTCCATCTCTGGGGCCAACGTCCTGACTTTC
V gene: TRBV6-5; clone size: few; J gene: TRBJ1-3; D gene: -; CDR3 protein: CASSQTTSGNTIYF; CDR3 DNA: TGTGCCAGCAGTCAGACGACCTCTGGAAACACCATATATTTT